The 27 T cell receptor beta chains in this list originate from one sample, sequenced in a study of beta chain features in type 1 diabetes. The isolated RNA, all of it, was reverse transcribed, so expressed TCRB transcripts were what got sequenced. Here immunoSEQ multiplex PCR was the method, and the copy in TCRdb shows in-frame clones only, minus some. The data contain 300,000 to 450,000 clones, around 12% of them singletons. The study's findings and limits: TCRB CDR3s from Type 1 diabetes patients were moderately but significantly shorter in all four CD4+ subsets.

These receptors lack a known antigen. The sequencing input was naive CD4+ T cells from blood. The receptor set was obtained from a woman between 18 and 30 years old with type 1 diabetes.

This clone was seen a few times. V is TRBV5-1 and J is TRBJ2-3; D uncertain. The CDR3 extends over 13 amino acids. With 4 bases removed from V and 4 bases from J, the gap between germline ends came to 10 bases. Germline values: CDR1 SGHRS, CDR2 YFSETQ. CDR3 loop: CASSVDEADTQYF. CDR3 DNA sequence: TGCGCCAGCAGCGTAGACGAGGCAGATACGCAGTATTTT.

The sample holds a few counts of this clone. The rearrangement uses TRBV19 and TRBJ2-2; a weak D match, TRBD1 (6 bases). The CDR3 is 15 amino acids. CDR1 is LNHDA and CDR2 is SQIVND in the germline V gene (reference sequence). V shed 5 bases and J shed 3 bases, with 13 bases lying between them. Here the CDR3 reads CASSLRTAHTGELFF. CDR3 DNA sequence: TGTGCCAGTAGTCTTCGGACAGCCCACACCGGGGAGCTGTTTTTT. The full variable domain, completed using reference TRBV19 and TRBJ2-2, is DGGITQSPKYLFRKEGQNVTLSCEQNLNHDAMYWYRQDPGQGLRLIYYSQIVNDFQKGDIAEGYSVSREKKESFPLTVTSAQKNPTAFYLCASSLRTAHTGELFFGEGSRLTVL.

The chain recombines TRBV7-8 with TRBJ2-3; D may be TRBD2 (5 bases). The CDR3 contains 15 residues. Between the trimmed V and J ends, which lost 4 bases and 3 bases, there was a span of 14 bases. Germline CDR1 and CDR2: SGHVS and FQNEAQ. The CDR3 region is CASSSPGMGTDTQYF. As DNA, the CDR3 is TGTGCCAGCAGCTCTCCCGGGATGGGGACAGATACGCAGTATTTT.

This clone was found a few times. Other DNA sequences in the same sample also yield this CDR3. This chain joins TRBV29-1 and TRBJ2-2; possibly TRBD2 for D (6 bases). Germline-derived CDR1 and CDR2 are SQVTM and ANQGSEA. Trimming took 6 bases from V and 5 from J, leaving 10 bases between them. CDR3 size: 12 residues. CDR3 nucleotides: TGCAGCGTAGGGACTGTAACCGGGGAGCTGTTTTTT. Translation: CSVGTVTGELFF.

The chain joins TRBV30 to TRBJ2-3, with D perhaps TRBD2 (7 bases). Per the germline V gene, CDR1 is GTSNPN and CDR2 is SVGIG (reference sequence). This CDR3 has 15 amino acids. With 5 bases removed from V and 10 bases from J, the gap between germline ends came to 25 bases. This CDR3 reads CAWGRLAPFGGPQYF. The CDR3 nucleotides are TGTGCCTGGGGGAGACTAGCCCCTTTTGGGGGGCCGCAGTATTTT.

For this clone: Other nucleotide sequences in the sample specify the same CDR3. This chain links TRBV30 with TRBJ2-3; maybe TRBD2 (5 bases). The CDR3 is made up of 13 amino acids. Germline CDR1 GTSNPN, CDR2 SVGIG (reference sequence). The V end was cut by 1 base, the J end by 0 bases, with 5 bases between. CDR3 sequence (DNA): TGTGCCTGGAGTGGAGGGAGCACAGATACGCAGTATTTT. This codes for CAWSGGSTDTQYF.

The V and J genes are TRBV11-2 and TRBJ2-3; D gene unclear. Germline-derived CDR1 and CDR2 are SGHAT and FQNNGV. The V end was cut by 5 bases, the J end by 4 bases, with 13 bases between. There are 14 residues in the CDR3. The CDR3 DNA sequence: TGTGCCAGCAGCCTTCCAGGTTTTCCAGATACGCAGTATTTT. Its protein is CASSLPGFPDTQYF.

This clone was counted a few times. The chain is built from TRBV25-1 and TRBJ2-1; 14 bases are shared with TRBD2. V shed 2 bases and J 9 bases; nucleotides not matched to a gene: 3. The CDR3 runs to 15 residues. Germline CDR1 is MGHDK and CDR2 is SYGVNS. Written as DNA, the CDR3 is TGTGCCAGCAGTGAACCGGGACTAGCGGGGGCTGAGCAGTTCTTC. Residues: CASSEPGLAGAEQFF.

This clone was picked up a small number of times. The chain employs TRBV30 and TRBJ1-1; TRBD1 is a possible D gene (6 bases). CDR1 GTSNPN and CDR2 SVGIG come from the germline V gene (reference sequence). V was pared by 8 bases and J by 0 bases, with 10 bases between. CDR3 size: 12 residues. The CDR3 spells CAKDSLNTEAFF. DNA of the CDR3: TGTGCCAAGGACAGCTTGAACACTGAAGCTTTCTTT.

The J gene is TRBJ2-6, the V gene TRBV6-5; possibly TRBD2 for D (5 bases). Trimming pared 8 bases from V and 9 bases from J, leaving 11 bases between. The CDR3 extends over 12 amino acids. Looked up from germline, CDR1 is MNHEY and CDR2 is SVGAGI. CDR3 loop: CASSRRGNVLTF. DNA of the CDR3: TGTGCCAGCTCGCGACGGGGCAACGTCCTGACTTTC.

This clone was seen a handful of times. The rearrangement uses TRBV10-3 and TRBJ2-7, with 7 bases aligning to TRBD2. Germline CDR1 reads ENHRY; CDR2 reads SYGVKD. Trimming at V came to 10 bases and at J to 2 bases, leaving 8 bases not matched to a gene. The CDR3 extends over 13 amino acids. The CDR3 sequence is CATTSVITYEQYF. CDR3 bases: TGTGCCACAACTAGCGTCATAACCTACGAGCAGTACTTC.

The sample holds a few counts of this clone. The V and J genes are TRBV30 and TRBJ1-1; TRBD1 aligns across 9 bases. The germline CDR1 and CDR2 sequences are GTSNPN and SVGIG (reference sequence). The V and J ends lost 5 bases and 1 base, in that order; junction bases with no gene match: 2. This CDR3 has 13 amino acids. CDR3 DNA sequence: TGTGCCTGGGGGGACAGGGCGAACACTGAAGCTTTCTTT. This gives the protein CAWGDRANTEAFF.

The CDR3 DNA reads as TGTGCCAGCAGCCCCCAGGGGGCCTTTGGCGAGACCCAGTACTTC. Translated, it gives CASSPQGAFGETQYF. The chain couples TRBV27 to TRBJ2-5; the match to TRBD1 covers 8 bases. CDR1 and CDR2 (germline): MNHEY, SMNVEV (reference sequence). The J segment lost 5 bases and the V segment lost 6 bases, leaving 11 bases of the junction unmatched. CDR3 length equals 15 residues.

V usage is TRBV4-2 and J usage is TRBJ1-5; the D is unclear. The CDR3 contains 14 residues. Trimming pared 4 bases from V and 4 bases from J, leaving 11 bases between. Germline V gene sequence: CDR1 LGHNA, CDR2 YNFKEQ. CDR3 sequence reads: CASSPSSQNQPQHF. The CDR3 nucleotides are TGTGCCAGCAGCCCCTCGAGCCAAAATCAGCCCCAGCATTTT.

The V gene is TRBV4-3, the J gene TRBJ1-1; D might be TRBD1 (5 bases). CDR1 and CDR2 from the germline V gene are LGHNA and YSLEER. The CDR3 covers 14 residues. V lost 1 base to trimming and J lost 4 bases, with 10 bases between them. The CDR3 nucleotides read TGCGCCAGCAGCCAAGCTGGGGGGGTCACTGAAGCTTTCTTT. Residues: CASSQAGGVTEAFF.

The CDR3 sequence: CASSWRGSGANVLTF. CDR3 coding DNA: TGTGCCAGCAGTTGGCGGGGATCCGGGGCCAACGTCCTGACTTTC. The V and J genes are TRBV28 and TRBJ2-6; D is perhaps TRBD2 (6 bases). The germline gives CDR1 MDHEN, CDR2 SYDVKM. The V gene lost 4 bases and the J gene lost 4 bases, with 11 bases spanning the gap. This CDR3 has 15 residues.

J is TRBJ2-2 and V is TRBV29-1, with 10 bases lining up with TRBD1. Germline V gene lookup returns CDR1 SQVTM and CDR2 ANQGSEA. The CDR3 has 17 residues. Trimming at V came to 6 bases and at J to 1 base, leaving 11 bases not matched to a gene. CDR3 sequence reads: CSVWGQGRFMNTGELFF. CDR3 in DNA: TGCAGCGTGTGGGGACAGGGGCGATTTATGAACACCGGGGAGCTGTTTTTT.

This clone has just a few counts. The chain carries TRBV18 and TRBJ2-7, with TRBD1 matching over 9 bases. The ends lost 3 bases at V and 5 bases at J; junction bases unmatched: 8. Per the germline V gene, CDR1 is KGHSH and CDR2 is LQKENI. CDR3 length: 15 amino acids. CDR3 coding DNA: TGTGCCAGCTCACCGGGGGACAGGGAGGCGCACGAGCAGTACTTC. It translates to CASSPGDREAHEQYF.

This clone came up a few times. The CDR3 protein is CASGQMEETQYF. CDR3 nucleotides: TGTGCCAGCGGACAGATGGAAGAGACCCAGTACTTC. The genes are TRBV27 and TRBJ2-5; possibly TRBD1 for D (6 bases). Trimming took 8 bases from V and 3 from J, leaving 10 bases between them. Per germline, CDR1 MNHEY and CDR2 SMNVEV (reference sequence). The CDR3 has 12 amino acids.

The V gene is TRBV9, the J gene TRBJ2-1, with TRBD2 matching over 9 bases. V shed 4 bases, J shed 2 bases, and the junction held 4 bases outside the gene matches. The CDR3 totals 15 residues. Germline-derived CDR1 and CDR2 are SGDLS and YYNGEE. The CDR3 protein is CASSTRLAAYNEQFF. The CDR3 nucleotides are TGTGCCAGCAGCACCAGACTAGCGGCCTACAATGAGCAGTTCTTC.

This clone was recorded a few times. The V gene is TRBV4-1, the J gene TRBJ2-1; the match to TRBD2 covers 7 bases. Germline V lookup: CDR1 MGHRA, CDR2 YSYEKL. The CDR3 extends over 17 amino acids. V trimming: 1 base; J trimming: 7 bases; junction bases outside the gene matches: 13. CDR3 protein: CASSQGRSRSGGNEQFF. Here the CDR3 DNA reads TGCGCCAGCAGCCAAGGCCGTAGTAGGTCCGGGGGGAATGAGCAGTTCTTC.

The chain is built from TRBV7-2 and TRBJ1-1; D may be TRBD1 (5 bases). CDR3 length: 15 residues. V shed 5 bases and J shed 4 bases, with 17 bases lying between them. Germline CDR1 SGHTA, CDR2 FQGNSA. The DNA of the CDR3 is TGTGCCAGCAGCCCGCCCGGGGGGGGTGGCACTGAAGCTTTCTTT. Its translation is CASSPPGGGGTEAFF.

This chain uses TRBV5-1 with TRBJ2-5; 8 bases agree with TRBD1. The CDR3 spans 15 residues. V shed 4 bases, J shed 2 bases, and the junction held 7 bases outside the gene matches. CDR1 is SGHRS, CDR2 YFSETQ, per germline. The CDR3 reads CASSPTGGSQETQYF. CDR3 nucleotide sequence: TGCGCCAGCAGCCCCACAGGGGGAAGTCAAGAGACCCAGTACTTC.

Notes on this clone: The same CDR3 also results from other DNA sequences found in this sample. The V call is TRBV28, the J call TRBJ2-7; D is ambiguous. The CDR3 consists of 12 residues. V lost 2 bases to trimming and J lost 3 bases, with 5 bases between them. Germline lookup yields CDR1 MDHEN and CDR2 SYDVKM. CDR3 sequence (DNA): TGTGCCAGCAGTTTAGGGCACTACGAGCAGTACTTC. Translated, it gives CASSLGHYEQYF.

This clone was seen a few times. The genes are TRBV4-3 and TRBJ1-6; D perhaps matches TRBD1 (5 bases). V lost 1 base, J lost 9 bases, and 16 bases lay in between. From germline, CDR1 is LGHNA and CDR2 YSLEER. CDR3 size: 16 residues. Written as DNA, the CDR3 is TGCGCCAGCAGCCAAGGCTTGGGGGGACGGGTTTCACCCCTCCACTTT. Translated: CASSQGLGGRVSPLHF.

This clone was detected only a few times. V gene TRBV18 combines with J gene TRBJ2-1; possible D gene TRBD2, 6 bases. Per the germline V gene, CDR1 is KGHSH and CDR2 is LQKENI. The V gene lost 4 bases and the J gene lost 6 bases, with 16 bases spanning the gap. The CDR3 sequence is 15 residues long. Here the CDR3 DNA reads TGTGCCAGCTCACGAACCATGGGAGGTCCCAATGAGCAGTTCTTC. Amino acid sequence: CASSRTMGGPNEQFF.

In this sample, this clone turned up a few times. The chain employs TRBV29-1 and TRBJ1-1; maybe TRBD1 (5 bases). V gave up 7 bases and J gave up 3 bases, with 15 bases separating them. This CDR3 is 13 amino acids long. Germline CDR1 is SQVTM and CDR2 is ANQGSEA. The CDR3 nucleotides read TGCAGCGCCCCACGGTGGGGGGACACTGAAGCTTTCTTT. Protein: CSAPRWGDTEAFF.